Presented here are 10 T cell receptor beta chains from one specimen sequenced in a study of early T cells in non-severe SARS-CoV-2 infection. MiXCR, run by TCRdb on the 5' RACE reads, gives a single entry per CDR3 protein. This sample yields about 63,000 distinct CDR3 sequences, of which over 10% are seen a single time; approximately 4.8% belongs to the top ten. Specimen: whole blood. These receptors were collected from an adult who was a healthcare worker with PCR-confirmed SARS-CoV-2 infection or an uninfected control (not recorded which).

A remark on this clonotype: A much larger clone sits a single nucleotide away, making a read error possible. This CDR3 is missing its conserved last phenylalanine or tryptophan, likely due to a read error. The chain joins TRBV9 to TRBJ1-5; 8 bases agree with TRBD1. CDR1 and CDR2 from the germline V gene are SGDLS and YYNGEE. This CDR3 contains 16 residues. The V and J ends lost 4 bases and 0 bases, in that order; junction bases with no gene match: 6. The CDR3 sequence: CASSPGTGFSNQPQHY. The CDR3, as DNA: TGTGCCAGCAGCCCGGGGACAGGATTTAGCAATCAGCCCCAGCATTAT.

This clonotype was counted only a few times. The CDR3 is CASSIQQGTQYF. In nucleotides, the CDR3 is TGTGCCAGCAGCATCCAACAGGGGACGCAGTATTTT. The chain couples TRBV7-6 to TRBJ2-3, with TRBD1 identical over 7 bases. This CDR3 is built from 12 residues. J gave up 9 bases and V 5 bases, and 5 bases lay outside the gene matches. CDR1 SGHVS and CDR2 FNYEAQ come from the germline V gene.

This clonotype was seen ten or more times. The V and J genes are TRBV4-1 and TRBJ2-3; TRBD2 agrees at 13 bases. The CDR3 spans 16 residues. Germline V gene lookup returns CDR1 MGHRA and CDR2 YSYEKL. Trimming cost V 6 bases and J 0 bases; bases outside gene matches: 3. CDR3 bases: TGCGCCAGCAGGTTGGGACTAGCGGGGAGCACAGATACGCAGTATTTT. Its protein is CASRLGLAGSTDTQYF.

This clonotype has a handful of counts. The rearrangement links TRBV20-1 to TRBJ2-1, with a possible D match to TRBD2 (5 bases). There are 13 residues in the CDR3. V was pared by 6 bases and J by 0 bases, with 9 bases between. Germline loops: CDR1 DFQATT, CDR2 SNEGSKA (reference sequence). The CDR3 DNA reads TGCAGTGCCGGGGTATCCTCCTACAATGAGCAGTTCTTC. Protein sequence: CSAGVSSYNEQFF.

This clonotype was found a few times. V and J are TRBV2 and TRBJ1-2, with 7 bases matching TRBD1. J lost 8 bases, V lost 6 bases, and 12 bases had no gene match. The germline CDR1 and CDR2 sequences are SNHLY and FYNNEI. CDR3 length equals 14 residues. The CDR3 reads CASRETGNASGYTF. CDR3 coding DNA: TGTGCCAGCAGGGAGACAGGGAACGCGTCCGGCTACACCTTC.

This clonotype was detected only a few times. This chain links TRBV5-4 with TRBJ2-5; a possible D gene is TRBD1 (5 bases). The CDR3 length is 16 residues. Trimming removed 4 bases at V and 2 bases at J, with 18 bases between. Germline CDR1 and CDR2: SGHNT and YYREEE (reference sequence). The DNA of the CDR3 is TGTGCCAGCAGCCCGCAGGGAAAATCGATTCAAGAGACCCAGTACTTC. It yields the protein CASSPQGKSIQETQYF.

This clonotype occurred many times. CDR3 sequence (DNA): TGTGCCAGCAGCTCCCCGCGGGGGCGAGGCACAGATACGCAGTATTTT. Translating gives CASSSPRGRGTDTQYF. V and J are TRBV7-2 and TRBJ2-3; TRBD2 might be the D (7 bases). Looked up from germline, CDR1 is SGHTA and CDR2 is FQGNSA. This CDR3 comprises 16 residues. Trimming cost V 4 bases and J 1 base, with 15 bases left between them.

This chain uses TRBV3-1 with TRBJ1-6, with no clear D. Per germline, CDR1 LGHDT and CDR2 YNNKEL (reference sequence). The V and J ends lost 0 bases and 8 bases respectively, with 11 bases between them. This CDR3 spans 15 amino acids. This CDR3 reads CASSQDQPPDSPLHF. The DNA of the CDR3 is TGTGCCAGCAGCCAAGACCAACCTCCTGATTCACCCCTCCACTTT.

At least ten counts were recorded for this clonotype. The DNA is omitted, as the CDR3 cannot be located on it reliably, and the CDR3 follows TCRdb's listing. The chain links TRBV7-8 to TRBJ2-1; the D call of TRBD1 is as the table states it, not checked on the DNA. Germline V gives CDR1 SGHVS, CDR2 FQNEAQ. The CDR3 is 17 residues long, counting both termini. The CDR3 is CASSLAFGAGGYNEQFF.

This clonotype was counted at least ten times. V gene TRBV25-1 combines with J gene TRBJ2-5; D call uncertain. The end of the DNA is better explained by TRBJ2-7, so the J call may be wrong. Per the germline V gene, CDR1 is MGHDK and CDR2 is SYGVNS. The CDR3 extends over 10 amino acids. The CDR3 DNA reads TGTGCCAGCAGTGACTCCGAGCAGTACTTC. It encodes CASSDSEQYF.